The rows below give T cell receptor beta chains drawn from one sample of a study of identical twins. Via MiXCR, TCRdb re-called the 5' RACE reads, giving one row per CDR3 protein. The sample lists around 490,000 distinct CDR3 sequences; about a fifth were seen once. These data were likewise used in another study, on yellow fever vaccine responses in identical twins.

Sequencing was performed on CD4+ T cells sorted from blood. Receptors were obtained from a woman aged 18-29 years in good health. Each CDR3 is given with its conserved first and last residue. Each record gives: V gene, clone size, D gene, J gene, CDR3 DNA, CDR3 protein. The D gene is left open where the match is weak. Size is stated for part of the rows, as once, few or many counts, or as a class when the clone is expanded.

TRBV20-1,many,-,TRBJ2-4,TGCAGTGCTAGAGCGGGTAGCGACAGATGGGACATTCAGTACTTC,CSARAGSDRWDIQYF
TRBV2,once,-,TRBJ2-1,TGTGCCAGCACCCACCCCTCTTACAATGAGCAGTTCTTC,CASTHPSYNEQFF
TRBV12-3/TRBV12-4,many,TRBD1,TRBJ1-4,TGTGCCAGCAGTTGGGGACAGGTCGGAACTAATGAAAAACTGTTTTTT,CASSWGQVGTNEKLFF
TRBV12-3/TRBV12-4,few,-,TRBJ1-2,TGTGCCAGCAGCGCCGGAGGGACTGCTAACTATGGCTACACCTTC,CASSAGGTANYGYTF
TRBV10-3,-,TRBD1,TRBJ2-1,TGTGCCATCGGAACCGGGACAGTGAACAATGAGCAGTTCTTC,CAIGTGTVNNEQFF
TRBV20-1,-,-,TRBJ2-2,TGCAGTGCTAGTGGGCAGGCACAGTTGGGGGAGCTGTTTTTT,CSASGQAQLGELFF
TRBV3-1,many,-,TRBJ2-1,TGTGCCAGCAGCCAAGGGGTTTTAGGACCGAACCGAAATGAGCAGTTCTTC,CASSQGVLGPNRNEQFF
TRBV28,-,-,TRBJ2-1,TGTGCCAGCAGTTCCGCCTCGGGAAACTACAATGAGCAGTTCTTC,CASSSASGNYNEQFF
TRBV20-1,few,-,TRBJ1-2,TGCAGTGCACCCGACAGAAAGGGGGGCTACACCTTC,CSAPDRKGGYTF
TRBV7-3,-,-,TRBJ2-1,TGTGCCAGCAGCCCAACCTACGGGAGTTATGAGCAGTTCTTC,CASSPTYGSYEQFF
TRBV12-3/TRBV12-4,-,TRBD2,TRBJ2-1,TGTGCCAGCGGGGGGGGACTCCCCCTCCTGAGGAATGAGCAGTTCTTC,CASGGGLPLLRNEQFF
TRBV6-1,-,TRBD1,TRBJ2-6,TGTGCCAGCAGTCGAGACAGGGCCTCTGGGGCCAACGTCCTGACTTTC,CASSRDRASGANVLTF
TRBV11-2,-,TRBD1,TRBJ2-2,TGTGCCAGCAGCTCGTACAGGGGGCTCAACACCGGGGAGCTGTTTTTT,CASSSYRGLNTGELFF
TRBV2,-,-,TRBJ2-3,TGTGCCAGCAGTGAGGGGGTCCTGAACACAGATACGCAGTATTTT,CASSEGVLNTDTQYF
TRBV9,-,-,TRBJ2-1,TGTGCCAGCAGCGGAACAGGGAATACCTACAATGAGCAGTTCTTC,CASSGTGNTYNEQFF
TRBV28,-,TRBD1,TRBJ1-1,TGTGCCAGCAGTTCATTGTCATCGGGACAGGGTTTAAACACTGAAGCTTTCTTT,CASSSLSSGQGLNTEAFF
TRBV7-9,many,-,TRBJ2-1,TGTGCCAGCAGCTGGGCTGATGAGCAGTTCTTC,CASSWADEQFF
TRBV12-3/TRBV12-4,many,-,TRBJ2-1,TGTGCCAGCAGGATAGGGTATGAGCAGTTCTTC,CASRIGYEQFF
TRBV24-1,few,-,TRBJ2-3,TGTGCCACCAGTGATTTTGGCGCCCGGAGCACAGATACGCAGTATTTT,CATSDFGARSTDTQYF
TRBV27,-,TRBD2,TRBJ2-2,TGTGCCAGCAGTCTCCGACTAGCGGGAACCACCGGGGAGCTGTTTTTT,CASSLRLAGTTGELFF
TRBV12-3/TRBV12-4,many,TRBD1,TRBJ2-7,TGTGCCAGCGGGACAGCCTACGAGCAGTACTTC,CASGTAYEQYF
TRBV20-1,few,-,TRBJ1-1,TGCAGTGCTAGTGATAACACTGAAGCTTTCTTT,CSASDNTEAFF
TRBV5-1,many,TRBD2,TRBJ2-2,TGTGCCAGCAGCTTGGGACTAGCGGGGAACACCGGGGAGCTGTTTTTT,CASSLGLAGNTGELFF
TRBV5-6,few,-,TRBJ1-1,TGTGCCAGCAGCTTACTCTTGGGGGACACTGAAGCTTTCTTT,CASSLLLGDTEAFF
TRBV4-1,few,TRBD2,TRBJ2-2,TGCGCCAGCAGCCAAGTATGGACTAGCGGAGGTGGGGAGCTGTTTTTT,CASSQVWTSGGGELFF
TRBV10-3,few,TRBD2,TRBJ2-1,TGTGCCATCAGTCTACTAGCGGGAGACTCCTACAATGAGCAGTTCTTC,CAISLLAGDSYNEQFF
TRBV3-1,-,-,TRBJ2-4,TGTGCCAGCAGCCAAGTGGCCTTCGCCAAAAACATTCAGTACTTC,CASSQVAFAKNIQYF
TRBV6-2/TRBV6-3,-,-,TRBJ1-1,TGTGCCAGCAGTCGCTGGGGGGGGATGAACACTGAAGCTTTCTTT,CASSRWGGMNTEAFF
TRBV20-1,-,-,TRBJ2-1,TGCAGTGCTATTACAGGGATCTTAACCAATGAGCAGTTCTTC,CSAITGILTNEQFF
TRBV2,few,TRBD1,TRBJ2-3,TGTGCCAGTAGGGACAGGGAATCAGATACGCAGTATTTT,CASRDRESDTQYF
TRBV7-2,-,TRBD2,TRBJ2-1,TGTGCCAGCAGCCGAAGGACTAGCGGGTTTTACAATGAGCAGTTCTTC,CASSRRTSGFYNEQFF
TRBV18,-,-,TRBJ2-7,TGTGCCAGCTCACCAGGGTCCGAGCAGTACTTC,CASSPGSEQYF
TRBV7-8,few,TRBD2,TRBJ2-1,TGTGCCAGCAGCCCCACCCAGCGGACTAGCGGGGAGACATATTATTATGAGCAGTTCTTC,CASSPTQRTSGETYYYEQFF
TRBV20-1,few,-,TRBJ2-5,TGCAGTGCTGTCCTGGGAATCAAAGAGACCCAGTACTTC,CSAVLGIKETQYF
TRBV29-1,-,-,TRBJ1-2,TGCAGCGTTGATTCGGGGGACTACACCTTC,CSVDSGDYTF
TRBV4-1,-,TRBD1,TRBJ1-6,TGCGCCAGCAGCCAAGAGGGGACAGGGAGTTCACCCCTCCACTTT,CASSQEGTGSSPLHF
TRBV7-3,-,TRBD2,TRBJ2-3,TGTGCCAGCAGCTCGGGACTAAAAGCAGATACGCAGTATTTT,CASSSGLKADTQYF